Presented here are 27 T cell receptor beta chains from one specimen sequenced in a study of multiple sclerosis patients with progressive multifocal leukoencephalopathy. Method: immunoSEQ multiplex PCR; TCRdb's copy keeps in-frame clones and lacks some. Of 31,000 or so clones listed, approximately 89% are singletons. The time point is: before natalizumab initiation. The material sequenced was PBMCs. These receptors came from a human donor with multiple sclerosis.

The V and J genes are TRBV7-2 and TRBJ2-1, with 9 bases identical to TRBD2. Germline CDR1 SGHTA, CDR2 FQGNSA. The CDR3 loop spans 16 amino acids. Trimming removed 1 base from V and 4 bases from J; junction bases left unmatched: 5. The CDR3 is CASSLGAAGGYNEQFF. The CDR3 region has the DNA TGTGCCAGCAGCTTAGGTGCGGCGGGAGGGTACAATGAGCAGTTCTTC.

The chain has TRBV2 and TRBJ2-3, with a possible D match to TRBD2 (5 bases). Germline V CDR1 and CDR2: SNHLY, FYNNEI. V lost 3 bases and J lost 3, with 10 bases in between. There are 14 residues in the CDR3. The CDR3 DNA sequence: TGTGCCAGCAGTGACAGCCGGGGAACAGATACGCAGTATTTT. Its translation: CASSDSRGTDTQYF.

The V and J genes are TRBV9 and TRBJ2-7, with 11 bases aligning to TRBD2. V was clipped by 5 bases and J by 2 bases; unmatched bases: 9. This CDR3 has 16 residues. Germline CDR1 and CDR2: SGDLS and YYNGEE. Written as DNA, the CDR3 is TGTGCCAGCAGTCCCGGTAGCGGGAGGGCCACCTACGAGCAGTACTTC. Encoded protein: CASSPGSGRATYEQYF.

This chain links TRBV7-2 with TRBJ2-3, with D perhaps TRBD2 (6 bases). CDR1 and CDR2 (germline): SGHTA, FQGNSA. The CDR3 is 14 residues long. Trimming stripped 5 bases from V and 2 bases from J, with 11 bases between. This CDR3 reads CASSGWRATDTQYF. CDR3 coding DNA: TGTGCCAGCAGCGGGTGGAGGGCCACAGATACGCAGTATTTT.

The gene calls are TRBV5-4 and TRBJ2-7; D ambiguous. The CDR3 runs 12 residues. CDR1 SGHNT and CDR2 YYREEE come from the germline V gene (reference sequence). The V and J ends lost 2 bases and 2 bases respectively, with 5 bases between them. The CDR3: CASSFLTYEQYF. In nucleotides, the CDR3 is TGTGCCAGCAGCTTCCTAACCTACGAGCAGTACTTC.

V usage is TRBV10-3 and J usage is TRBJ2-1, with 11 bases aligning to TRBD2. The length of the CDR3 is 17 residues. CDR1 is ENHRY, CDR2 SYGVKD, per germline. The V gene end was trimmed by 2 bases and the J gene end by 3 bases; junction bases not matched to a gene: 6. In nucleotides, the CDR3 is TGTGCCATCAGTGAGCCATTAGCGGGAGGGGGCTACAATGAGCAGTTCTTC. Protein: CAISEPLAGGGYNEQFF.

The chain carries TRBV5-1 and TRBJ2-5; tentative D call: TRBD1 (6 bases). Gene TRBJ2-7 matches the end of the DNA better, so the J call may be wrong. Germline V gene sequence: CDR1 SGHRS, CDR2 YFSETQ. The CDR3 is 16 residues long. The CDR3 sequence: CASSLASTGSSYEQYF. The DNA for the CDR3 is TGCGCCAGCAGCTTGGCCTCGACAGGTAGCTCCTACGAGCAGTACTTC.

The CDR3 DNA follows: TGTGCCAGCAGCGCCCAGGGAGGGGTGACTGAAGCTTTCTTT. It yields the protein CASSAQGGVTEAFF. The chain employs TRBV7-2 and TRBJ1-1, with a weak D call TRBD1 (5 bases). V was pared by 5 bases and J by 5 bases, with 15 bases between. CDR1 and CDR2 (germline): SGHTA, FQGNSA. CDR3 size: 14 residues.

In DNA form, the CDR3 reads TGCGCCAGCAGCTACGGACTAGCGGGAGGGGAGCAGTTCTTC. Amino acid sequence: CASSYGLAGGEQFF. The chain combines TRBV5-1 with TRBJ2-1; 15 bases line up with TRBD2. Trimming at V came to 3 bases and at J to 10 bases, leaving 2 bases not matched to a gene. This CDR3 comprises 14 residues. Germline CDR1 reads SGHRS; CDR2 reads YFSETQ.

The rearrangement joins TRBV10-3 to TRBJ2-2, with D possibly being TRBD1 or TRBD2 (6 bases each). V shed 7 bases and J shed 5 bases, with 17 bases lying between them. CDR1 and CDR2 from the germline V gene are ENHRY and SYGVKD. The CDR3 spans 15 residues. The CDR3 sequence is CAITGAEEGTGELFF. The CDR3 DNA is TGTGCCATCACAGGGGCGGAGGAGGGGACCGGGGAGCTGTTTTTT.

This clone has a handful of counts. This chain connects TRBV6-5 to TRBJ2-7; 7 bases line up with TRBD2. Germline assignment: CDR1 MNHEY and CDR2 SVGAGI. V trimming: 2 bases; J trimming: 5 bases; junction bases outside the gene matches: 6. This CDR3 has 14 amino acids. The CDR3 DNA sequence: TGTGCCAGCAGTTACACGGGGGGTCGGAACGAGCAGTACTTC. It is translated as CASSYTGGRNEQYF.

CDR3 residues: CASSHTGANVLTF. CDR3 coding DNA: TGTGCCAGCAGTCACACTGGGGCCAACGTCCTGACTTTC. The gene calls are TRBV27 and TRBJ2-6; unclear D gene. Looked up from germline, CDR1 is MNHEY and CDR2 is SMNVEV (reference sequence). This CDR3 contains 13 residues. The germline V and J ends were trimmed by 5 bases and 2 bases, with 4 bases remaining between them.

The chain joins TRBV4-1 to TRBJ2-6; possible D gene TRBD1, 6 bases. CDR1 and CDR2 (germline): MGHRA, YSYEKL. This CDR3 is 16 amino acids long. Trimming took 1 base from V and 2 from J, leaving 9 bases between them. The CDR3: CASSQGSGAGANVLTF. The CDR3 nucleotides are TGCGCCAGCAGCCAAGGGTCAGGGGCTGGGGCCAACGTCCTGACTTTC.

The J gene is TRBJ2-7, the V gene TRBV6-1; 8 positions agree with TRBD1. V shed 7 bases and J 6 bases; nucleotides not matched to a gene: 5. CDR1 is MNHNS and CDR2 is SASEGT in the germline V gene. The CDR3 is made up of 12 amino acids. CDR3 in DNA: TGTGCCAGCACCGGACAGGGTTTCGAGCAGTACTTC. Translated: CASTGQGFEQYF.

The chain uses TRBV4-1 and TRBJ1-2; 10 bases map to TRBD1. The trim removed 1 base at V and 7 bases at J, leaving 9 bases unmatched. In germline, CDR1 is MGHRA, CDR2 YSYEKL. This CDR3 is 16 amino acids long. CDR3 bases: TGCGCCAGCAGCCAAGGACAGGGGGCCGGGATTGGTGGCTACACCTTC. This gives the protein CASSQGQGAGIGGYTF.

The chain employs TRBV4-3 and TRBJ2-1; D is uncertain. The V and J ends lost 0 bases and 0 bases respectively, with 15 bases between them. The CDR3 contains 18 residues. Germline V gene sequence: CDR1 LGHNA, CDR2 YSLEER. The CDR3 region has the DNA TGCGCCAGCAGCCAAGATCCCCCTGGCGGCAGCTCCTACAATGAGCAGTTCTTC. It is translated as CASSQDPPGGSSYNEQFF.

The chain joins TRBV11-2 to TRBJ2-4; 8 positions agree with TRBD2. Germline CDR1 and CDR2: SGHAT and FQNNGV. V lost 6 bases to trimming and J lost 6 bases; unmatched junction nucleotides: 4. This CDR3 is 13 amino acids long. CDR3 sequence reads: CASRALAGNIQYF. For the CDR3, the DNA is TGTGCCAGCAGGGCGCTAGCGGGAAACATTCAGTACTTC.

V gene TRBV29-1 combines with J gene TRBJ2-1; 14 bases map to TRBD2. V was pared by 6 bases and J by 8 bases, with 9 bases of the junction left unmatched. Per the germline V gene, CDR1 is SQVTM and CDR2 is ANQGSEA. The CDR3 spans 15 residues. The CDR3 loop reads CSVAGTSGSEDEQFF. As DNA, the CDR3 is TGCAGCGTAGCGGGGACTAGCGGGAGTGAGGATGAGCAGTTCTTC.

V gene TRBV18 combines with J gene TRBJ2-2, with D perhaps TRBD1 (6 bases). Trimming removed 1 base from V and 2 bases from J, with 14 bases in between. The germline V gene has CDR1 KGHSH and CDR2 LQKENI. CDR3 length: 17 residues. The chain's CDR3 is CASSPRSQGVNTGELFF. The CDR3 nucleotides are TGTGCCAGCTCACCACGGTCACAGGGTGTAAACACCGGGGAGCTGTTTTTT. Filled out from reference TRBV18 and TRBJ2-2, the complete variable domain reads NAGVMQNPRHLVRRRGQEARLRCSPMKGHSHVYWYRQLPEEGLKFMVYLQKENIIDESGMPKERFSAEFPKEGPSILRIQQVVRGDSAAYFCASSPRSQGVNTGELFFGEGSRLTVL.

The V gene is TRBV7-2, the J gene TRBJ1-6; no clear D. V lost 4 bases and J lost 7, with 5 bases in between. Germline V gene data show CDR1 as SGHTA and CDR2 as FQGNSA. The CDR3 contains 12 residues. CDR3 sequence: CASSSPNSPLHF. CDR3 coding DNA: TGTGCCAGCAGCTCCCCAAATTCACCCCTCCACTTT.

V gene TRBV7-2 combines with J gene TRBJ1-4; D is unresolved. The CDR3 covers 14 residues. V was clipped by 0 bases and J by 8 bases, with 10 bases between them. The germline V gene has CDR1 SGHTA and CDR2 FQGNSA. CDR3 in DNA: TGTGCCAGCAGCTTAGCGCGGAGTGGAGAAAAACTGTTTTTT. This sequence encodes CASSLARSGEKLFF.

The rearrangement links TRBV11-1 to TRBJ2-7, with 7 bases identical to TRBD2. Losses at the gene ends were 4 bases for V and 3 bases for J; bases not matched to a gene: 6. The CDR3 totals 14 residues. From germline, CDR1 is SGHAT and CDR2 FQDESV (reference sequence). CDR3 nucleotide sequence: TGTGCCAGCAGCTCAGGACTAGGGTACTACGAGCAGTACTTC. Translating gives CASSSGLGYYEQYF.

The V gene is TRBV19, the J gene TRBJ1-1, with unresolved D. Trimming took 7 bases from V and 5 from J, leaving 11 bases between them. CDR1 is LNHDA, CDR2 SQIVND, per germline (reference sequence). The CDR3 extends over 12 amino acids. Here the CDR3 reads CASISGVTEAFF. The DNA for the CDR3 is TGTGCCAGTATCAGTGGGGTAACTGAAGCTTTCTTT.

The V gene is TRBV9, the J gene TRBJ1-5; D is ambiguous. Germline V gene sequence: CDR1 SGDLS, CDR2 YYNGEE. V shed 0 bases and J shed 1 base, with 8 bases lying between them. There are 15 residues in the CDR3. CDR3 sequence: CASSVDALSNQPQHF. CDR3 nucleotide sequence: TGTGCCAGCAGCGTAGATGCGCTCAGCAATCAGCCCCAGCATTTT. The variable domain in full, with the rest retrieved from reference TRBV9 and TRBJ1-5, is DSGVTQTPKHLITATGQRVTLRCSPRSGDLSVYWYQQSLDQGLQFLIQYYNGEERAKGNILERFSAQQFPDLHSELNLSSLELGDSALYFCASSVDALSNQPQHFGDGTRLSIL.

This chain connects TRBV9 to TRBJ2-7, with D possibly being TRBD1 or TRBD2 (5 bases each). Between the trimmed V and J ends, which lost 2 bases and 2 bases, there was a span of 14 bases. The CDR3 totals 15 residues. CDR1 SGDLS and CDR2 YYNGEE come from the germline V gene. The CDR3 bases are TGTGCCAGCAGCGTCGGTCGGGGCGCAACCTACGAGCAGTACTTC. Amino acid sequence: CASSVGRGATYEQYF. The whole variable domain, filled in from reference TRBV9 and TRBJ2-7, reads DSGVTQTPKHLITATGQRVTLRCSPRSGDLSVYWYQQSLDQGLQFLIQYYNGEERAKGNILERFSAQQFPDLHSELNLSSLELGDSALYFCASSVGRGATYEQYFGPGTRLTVT.

The chain recombines TRBV11-2 with TRBJ2-7, with TRBD2 identical over 8 bases. Germline lookup yields CDR1 SGHAT and CDR2 FQNNGV. V gave up 7 bases and J gave up 0 bases; unmatched junction bases: 5. There are 14 residues in the CDR3. This CDR3 reads CASKKRGSSYEQYF. Written as DNA, the CDR3 is TGTGCCAGCAAAAAGCGGGGGAGCTCCTACGAGCAGTACTTC.

The chain uses TRBV27 and TRBJ2-3; perhaps TRBD2 as D (6 bases). V was cut by 5 bases and J by 3 bases, with 24 bases left in between. The CDR3 covers 18 residues. Germline-derived CDR1 and CDR2 are MNHEY and SMNVEV (reference sequence). This chain's CDR3 is CASSPGAGWSGGTDTQYF. The CDR3 DNA reads as TGTGCCAGCAGTCCAGGAGCGGGCTGGAGCGGTGGGACAGATACGCAGTATTTT.